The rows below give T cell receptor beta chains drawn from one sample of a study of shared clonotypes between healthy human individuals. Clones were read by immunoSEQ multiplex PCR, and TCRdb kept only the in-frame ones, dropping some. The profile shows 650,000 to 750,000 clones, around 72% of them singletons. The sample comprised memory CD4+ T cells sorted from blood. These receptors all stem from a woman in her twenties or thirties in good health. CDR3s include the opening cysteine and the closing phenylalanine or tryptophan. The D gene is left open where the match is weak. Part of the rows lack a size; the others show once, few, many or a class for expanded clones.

CDR3aa: CASSVSASNTGELFF; CDR3nt: TGCGCCAGCAGCGTTAGTGCCAGCAACACCGGGGAGCTGTTTTTT; abundance: NA; v_gene: TRBV5-1; d_gene: NA; j_gene: TRBJ2-2
CDR3aa: CASSLTSRDNEQFF; CDR3nt: TGTGCCAGCAGCCTCACTAGCAGGGACAATGAGCAGTTCTTC; abundance: few; v_gene: TRBV7-9; d_gene: NA; j_gene: TRBJ2-1
CDR3aa: CASRGSRGDNQPQHF; CDR3nt: TGTGCCAGCAGGGGGAGTAGGGGTGACAATCAGCCCCAGCATTTT; abundance: few; v_gene: TRBV28; d_gene: NA; j_gene: TRBJ1-5
CDR3aa: CASSIKAGSGYNEQFF; CDR3nt: TGTGCCAGCAGCATCAAAGCGGGGTCGGGCTACAATGAGCAGTTCTTC; abundance: NA; v_gene: TRBV7-3; d_gene: TRBD2; j_gene: TRBJ2-1
CDR3aa: CASSSTGYHEQFF; CDR3nt: TGTGCCAGCAGCTCGACAGGGTACCATGAGCAGTTCTTC; abundance: NA; v_gene: TRBV11-3; d_gene: TRBD1; j_gene: TRBJ2-1
CDR3aa: CASSLSTYTEAFF; CDR3nt: TGTGCCAGCAGCTTAAGTACCTACACTGAAGCTTTCTTT; abundance: many; v_gene: TRBV11-3; d_gene: NA; j_gene: TRBJ1-1
CDR3aa: CASTSRDRHYEQYF; CDR3nt: TGTGCCAGCACCTCCAGGGACCGACACTACGAGCAGTACTTC; abundance: NA; v_gene: TRBV28; d_gene: NA; j_gene: TRBJ2-7
CDR3aa: CASSLGTGGLEQYF; CDR3nt: TGCGCCAGCAGCCTCGGGACAGGGGGCCTCGAGCAGTACTTC; abundance: few; v_gene: TRBV5-1; d_gene: TRBD1; j_gene: TRBJ2-7
CDR3aa: CASSEEEGNQPQHF; CDR3nt: TGTGCCAGCAGTGAAGAGGAAGGTAATCAGCCCCAGCATTTT; abundance: NA; v_gene: TRBV6-1; d_gene: NA; j_gene: TRBJ1-5
CDR3aa: CASSSLAPTNEQFF; CDR3nt: TGCGCCAGCAGCTCACTAGCGCCAACCAATGAGCAGTTCTTC; abundance: NA; v_gene: TRBV5-1; d_gene: TRBD2; j_gene: TRBJ2-1
CDR3aa: CASSSRGLVSTF; CDR3nt: TGTGCCAGCAGCTCTAGGGGTCTCGTCTCCACCTTC; abundance: NA; v_gene: TRBV14; d_gene: NA; j_gene: TRBJ1-2
CDR3aa: CASSGTGVSSGANVLTF; CDR3nt: TGTGCCAGCTCAGGGACAGGGGTTTCCTCTGGGGCCAACGTCCTGACTTTC; abundance: NA; v_gene: TRBV18; d_gene: TRBD1; j_gene: TRBJ2-6
CDR3aa: CSVVGIQETQYF; CDR3nt: TGCAGCGTTGTAGGGATCCAAGAGACCCAGTACTTC; abundance: NA; v_gene: TRBV29-1; d_gene: NA; j_gene: TRBJ2-5
CDR3aa: CASSLMAGEYGYTF; CDR3nt: TGTGCCAGCAGCTTGATGGCAGGGGAGTATGGCTACACCTTC; abundance: NA; v_gene: TRBV5-4; d_gene: NA; j_gene: TRBJ1-2
CDR3aa: CAISESGALKNIQYF; CDR3nt: TGTGCCATCAGTGAGTCGGGGGCTCTCAAAAACATTCAGTACTTC; abundance: NA; v_gene: TRBV10-3; d_gene: NA; j_gene: TRBJ2-4
CDR3aa: CASRHMGGAGELFF; CDR3nt: TGTGCCAGCAGGCATATGGGGGGAGCCGGGGAGCTGTTTTTT; abundance: NA; v_gene: TRBV5-4; d_gene: NA; j_gene: TRBJ2-2
CDR3aa: CSVRGPDSYEQYF; CDR3nt: TGCAGCGTTCGGGGTCCGGACTCCTACGAGCAGTACTTC; abundance: NA; v_gene: TRBV29-1; d_gene: NA; j_gene: TRBJ2-7
CDR3aa: CASSIGLAGAEQYF; CDR3nt: TGTGCCAGTAGTATCGGACTAGCGGGAGCCGAGCAGTACTTC; abundance: once; v_gene: TRBV19; d_gene: TRBD2; j_gene: TRBJ2-7
CDR3aa: CATRSGGLYEQYF; CDR3nt: TGTGCCACTAGGTCTGGGGGGCTCTACGAGCAGTACTTC; abundance: once; v_gene: TRBV10-3; d_gene: NA; j_gene: TRBJ2-7
CDR3aa: CASSMSRAYGYTF; CDR3nt: TGTGCCAGTAGTATGAGCAGGGCCTATGGCTACACCTTC; abundance: NA; v_gene: TRBV19; d_gene: NA; j_gene: TRBJ1-2
CDR3aa: CASSLGQGGGELFF; CDR3nt: TGTGCCAGCAGCTTAGGACAGGGCGGCGGGGAGCTGTTTTTT; abundance: NA; v_gene: TRBV11-3; d_gene: TRBD1; j_gene: TRBJ2-2
CDR3aa: CASSLGSGSYNEQFF; CDR3nt: TGTGCCAGCAGCTTAGGAAGCGGTTCCTACAATGAGCAGTTCTTC; abundance: few; v_gene: TRBV7-2; d_gene: NA; j_gene: TRBJ2-1
CDR3aa: CASSSGTGGGSYEQYF; CDR3nt: TGTGCCAGCAGTTCCGGCACAGGGGGCGGCTCCTACGAGCAGTACTTC; abundance: NA; v_gene: TRBV6-4; d_gene: TRBD1; j_gene: TRBJ2-7
CDR3aa: CASSGGTGSYEQYF; CDR3nt: TGTGCCAGCAGCGGAGGGACAGGGTCCTACGAGCAGTACTTC; abundance: NA; v_gene: TRBV25-1; d_gene: TRBD1; j_gene: TRBJ2-7
CDR3aa: CASSPPLLGLPEQYF; CDR3nt: TGTGCCAGCAGCCCCCCCCTGCTCGGCCTACCCGAGCAGTACTTC; abundance: NA; v_gene: TRBV7-8; d_gene: NA; j_gene: TRBJ2-7
CDR3aa: CASSLEIGSGANVLTF; CDR3nt: TGCGCCAGCAGCTTAGAAATCGGCTCTGGGGCCAACGTCCTGACTTTC; abundance: NA; v_gene: TRBV5-1; d_gene: NA; j_gene: TRBJ2-6
CDR3aa: CASSNDSLVAAYNEQFF; CDR3nt: TGTGCCAGCAGCAATGACTCGTTGGTCGCGGCTTACAATGAGCAGTTCTTC; abundance: NA; v_gene: TRBV21-1; d_gene: NA; j_gene: TRBJ2-1
CDR3aa: CASSRPGGASNEKLFF; CDR3nt: TGTGCCAGCTCACGCCCGGGCGGGGCCAGTAATGAGAAACTGTTTTTT; abundance: NA; v_gene: TRBV18; d_gene: NA; j_gene: TRBJ1-4
CDR3aa: CASSSRQGGTEAFF; CDR3nt: TGTGCCAGCAGCTCTCGACAGGGAGGCACTGAAGCTTTCTTT; abundance: NA; v_gene: TRBV7-8; d_gene: TRBD1; j_gene: TRBJ1-1
CDR3aa: CASSYSGGNQPQHF; CDR3nt: TGTGCCAGCAGTTACTCGGGGGGGAATCAGCCCCAGCATTTT; abundance: NA; v_gene: TRBV6-6; d_gene: NA; j_gene: TRBJ1-5
CDR3aa: CASSFDTEAFF; CDR3nt: TGTGCCAGCAGCTTTGACACTGAAGCTTTCTTT; abundance: NA; v_gene: TRBV11-2; d_gene: NA; j_gene: TRBJ1-1
CDR3aa: CATGTGTEAFF; CDR3nt: TGTGCCACCGGGACAGGGACTGAAGCTTTCTTT; abundance: NA; v_gene: TRBV28; d_gene: TRBD1; j_gene: TRBJ1-1
CDR3aa: CASSLTSGRAYEQYF; CDR3nt: TGTGCCAGCAGCTTAACCTCGGGCAGAGCCTACGAGCAGTACTTC; abundance: few; v_gene: TRBV27; d_gene: NA; j_gene: TRBJ2-7
CDR3aa: CASSTIGGAGSGANVLTF; CDR3nt: TGTGCCAGCAGCACGATAGGGGGCGCAGGCTCTGGGGCCAACGTCCTGACTTTC; abundance: many; v_gene: TRBV9; d_gene: TRBD1; j_gene: TRBJ2-6
CDR3aa: CAWSVVAGGTDTQYF; CDR3nt: TGTGCCTGGAGTGTCGTTGCGGGGGGCACAGATACGCAGTATTTT; abundance: NA; v_gene: TRBV30; d_gene: TRBD2; j_gene: TRBJ2-3
CDR3aa: CASSYSRGDQETQYF; CDR3nt: TGTGCCAGCTCGTATTCCAGGGGGGACCAAGAGACCCAGTACTTC; abundance: NA; v_gene: TRBV18; d_gene: NA; j_gene: TRBJ2-5
CDR3aa: CASSPGLPNTGELFF; CDR3nt: TGTGCCAGCAGCCCGGGACTACCGAACACCGGGGAGCTGTTTTTT; abundance: NA; v_gene: TRBV6-6; d_gene: TRBD2; j_gene: TRBJ2-2
CDR3aa: CASSPGPRNTEAFF; CDR3nt: TGTGCCAGCAGCCCCGGGCCGCGGAACACTGAAGCTTTCTTT; abundance: NA; v_gene: TRBV7-9; d_gene: NA; j_gene: TRBJ1-1
CDR3aa: CASSEQAGGHGNEQFF; CDR3nt: TGCGCCAGCAGTGAGCAAGCGGGAGGGCATGGAAATGAGCAGTTCTTC; abundance: NA; v_gene: TRBV10-1; d_gene: TRBD2; j_gene: TRBJ2-1
CDR3aa: CAWSERLNTEAFF; CDR3nt: TGTGCCTGGAGTGAACGTTTGAACACTGAAGCTTTCTTT; abundance: NA; v_gene: TRBV30; d_gene: NA; j_gene: TRBJ1-1
CDR3aa: CASRRVLRAPQHF; CDR3nt: TGTGCCAGCCGCCGGGTCCTCAGGGCGCCCCAGCATTTT; abundance: NA; v_gene: TRBV28; d_gene: NA; j_gene: TRBJ1-5
CDR3aa: CAWNRSPGELFF; CDR3nt: TGTGCCTGGAACCGGTCCCCCGGGGAGCTGTTTTTT; abundance: once; v_gene: TRBV30; d_gene: NA; j_gene: TRBJ2-2
CDR3aa: CASSPSYEQYF; CDR3nt: TGTGCCAGCAGCCCTTCCTACGAGCAGTACTTC; abundance: NA; v_gene: TRBV11-2; d_gene: NA; j_gene: TRBJ2-7
CDR3aa: CASSLEGRLGQTEAFF; CDR3nt: TGCGCCAGCAGCTTGGAGGGTCGTCTGGGACAGACTGAAGCTTTCTTT; abundance: NA; v_gene: TRBV5-1; d_gene: TRBD1; j_gene: TRBJ1-1
CDR3aa: CSVEGEGDTEAFF; CDR3nt: TGCAGCGTTGAAGGGGAGGGGGACACTGAAGCTTTCTTT; abundance: few; v_gene: TRBV29-1; d_gene: NA; j_gene: TRBJ1-1
CDR3aa: CASSLVQGGTEAFF; CDR3nt: TGTGCCAGCAGCTTAGTACAGGGGGGCACTGAAGCTTTCTTT; abundance: NA; v_gene: TRBV7-9; d_gene: TRBD1; j_gene: TRBJ1-1
CDR3aa: CSARFDEQYF; CDR3nt: TGCAGTGCTAGATTCGACGAGCAGTACTTC; abundance: NA; v_gene: TRBV20-1; d_gene: NA; j_gene: TRBJ2-7
CDR3aa: CASSPPNVVPSSGANVLTF; CDR3nt: TGTGCCAGCTCACCCCCCAACGTAGTCCCTTCTTCTGGGGCCAACGTCCTGACTTTC; abundance: once; v_gene: TRBV18; d_gene: NA; j_gene: TRBJ2-6
CDR3aa: CASSKSSTGELFF; CDR3nt: TGTGCCAGCTCAAAGTCCAGCACCGGGGAGCTGTTTTTT; abundance: NA; v_gene: TRBV18; d_gene: NA; j_gene: TRBJ2-2
CDR3aa: CASSREAGGETQYF; CDR3nt: TGTGCCAGCTCAAGGGAGGCAGGGGGAGAGACCCAGTACTTC; abundance: few; v_gene: TRBV18; d_gene: NA; j_gene: TRBJ2-5
CDR3aa: CASSLSGRGYEQYF; CDR3nt: TGTGCCAGCAGCTTAAGCGGCAGAGGGTACGAGCAGTACTTC; abundance: NA; v_gene: TRBV28; d_gene: NA; j_gene: TRBJ2-7
CDR3aa: CASRNQGQNTGELFF; CDR3nt: TGTGCCAGCAGGAACCAGGGACAGAACACCGGGGAGCTGTTTTTT; abundance: NA; v_gene: TRBV27; d_gene: NA; j_gene: TRBJ2-2
CDR3aa: CASSLDPLGGYTF; CDR3nt: TGTGCCAGCAGCTTAGACCCCCTTGGGGGCTACACCTTC; abundance: once; v_gene: TRBV11-2; d_gene: NA; j_gene: TRBJ1-2
CDR3aa: CASSLGRFTDTQYF; CDR3nt: TGTGCCAGCAGCCTGGGACGGTTCACAGATACGCAGTATTTT; abundance: once; v_gene: TRBV27; d_gene: NA; j_gene: TRBJ2-3
CDR3aa: CASSEGLASFSTGELFF; CDR3nt: TGTGCCAGCAGTGAAGGTCTAGCCTCGTTTAGCACCGGGGAGCTGTTTTTT; abundance: NA; v_gene: TRBV2; d_gene: NA; j_gene: TRBJ2-2